Detailed here is one T cell receptor (beta chain). Its matching antigen is unknown. This specimen comes from a study of T cells expressing NK-cell markers. Study-wide results and caveats: Dominant NKG2C+ clonotypes were found to form about 1.0-7.5% of CD8+ T cells in over five donors.

5'RACE template switching built TCR beta cDNA with unique molecular identifiers. TCRdb re-called the 5' RACE reads and catalogs CDR3 proteins one per entry, DNA excluded. Its table lists some 340,000 distinct CDR3 sequences. CDR1 SGHRS and CDR2 YFSETQ come from the germline V gene. There are 13 residues in the CDR3. The TCR originated in a man aged 18-75 years in good health. The chain combines TRBV5-1 with TRBJ2-3. The sample comprised blood T cells: a sorted CD56 or NKG2C T cell subset, CD4+ or CD8+ T cells, or bulk PBMC T cells (not recorded which). CDR3 in amino acids: CASSSLGTDTQYF.